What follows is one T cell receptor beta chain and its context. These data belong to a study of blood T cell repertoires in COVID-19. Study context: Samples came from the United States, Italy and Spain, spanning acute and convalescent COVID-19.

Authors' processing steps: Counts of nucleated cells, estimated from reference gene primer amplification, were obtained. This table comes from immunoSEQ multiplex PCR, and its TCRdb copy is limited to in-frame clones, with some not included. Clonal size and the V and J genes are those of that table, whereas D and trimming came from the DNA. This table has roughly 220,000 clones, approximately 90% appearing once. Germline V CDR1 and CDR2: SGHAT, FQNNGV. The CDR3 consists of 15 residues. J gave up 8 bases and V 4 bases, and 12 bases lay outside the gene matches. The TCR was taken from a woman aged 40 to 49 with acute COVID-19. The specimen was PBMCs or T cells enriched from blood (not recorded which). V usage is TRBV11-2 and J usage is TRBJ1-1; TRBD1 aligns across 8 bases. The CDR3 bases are TGTGCCAGCAGCTCTGGGACCGGGACAGGCCTAGAAGCTTTCTTT. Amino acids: CASSSGTGTGLEAFF. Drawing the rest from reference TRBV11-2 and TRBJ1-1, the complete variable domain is EAGVAQSPRYKIIEKRQSVAFWCNPISGHATLYWYQQILGQGPKLLIQFQNNGVVDDSQLPKDRFSAERLKGVDSTLKIQPAKLEDSAVYLCASSSGTGTGLEAFFGQGTRLTVV.